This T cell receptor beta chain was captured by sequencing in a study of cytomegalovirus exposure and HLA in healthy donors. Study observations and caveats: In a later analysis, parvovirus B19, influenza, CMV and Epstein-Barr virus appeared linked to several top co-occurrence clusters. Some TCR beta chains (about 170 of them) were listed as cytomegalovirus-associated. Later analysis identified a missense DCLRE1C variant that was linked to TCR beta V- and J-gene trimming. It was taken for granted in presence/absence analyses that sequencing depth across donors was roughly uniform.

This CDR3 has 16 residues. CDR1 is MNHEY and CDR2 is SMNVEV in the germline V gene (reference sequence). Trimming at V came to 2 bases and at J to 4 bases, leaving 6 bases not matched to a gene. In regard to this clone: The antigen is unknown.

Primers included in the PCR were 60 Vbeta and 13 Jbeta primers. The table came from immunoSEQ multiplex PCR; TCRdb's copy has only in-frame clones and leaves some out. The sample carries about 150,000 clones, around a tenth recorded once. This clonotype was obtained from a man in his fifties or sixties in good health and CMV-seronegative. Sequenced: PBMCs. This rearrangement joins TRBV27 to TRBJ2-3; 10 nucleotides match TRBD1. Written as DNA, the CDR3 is TGTGCCAGCAGTTTAGTAGGGACAGGGGTTTCAGATACGCAGTATTTT. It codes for CASSLVGTGVSDTQYF.